Each of the 23 T cell receptor beta chains below was sequenced from the same sample in a study of blood T cell repertoires in COVID-19. Libraries were prepared by immunoSEQ multiplex PCR; TCRdb keeps only in-frame clonotypes and omits some of them. Of 140,000 to 150,000 clones in the sample, 84% were seen once. The sample taken for sequencing was peripheral blood. These receptors were taken from a human donor in a cohort sampled during active COVID-19.

The chain has TRBV10-1 and TRBJ1-1; perhaps TRBD1 as D (6 bases). The V end was cut by 7 bases, the J end by 7 bases, with 7 bases between. CDR1 is WNHNN, CDR2 SYGVQD, per germline (reference sequence). This CDR3 has 10 residues. The CDR3 region has the DNA TGCGCCAGCATACAGGGTGAAGCTTTCTTT. This sequence encodes CASIQGEAFF.

DNA of the CDR3: TGTGCCAGCAGTTTGACAGGGAACTATGGCTACACCTTC. It specifies CASSLTGNYGYTF. The chain has TRBV6-2 or TRBV6-3 and TRBJ1-2; 7 bases line up with TRBD1. Germline V lookup: CDR1 MNHEY, CDR2 SVGEGT. Trimming took 4 bases from V and 2 from J; bases not matched to a gene: 1. The CDR3 extends over 13 amino acids.

This clone occurred a few times. The gene calls are TRBV5-1 and TRBJ1-2; weak D call: TRBD1 (6 bases). Per germline, CDR1 SGHRS and CDR2 YFSETQ. Trimming took 2 bases from V and 3 from J, leaving 11 bases between them. This CDR3 is 14 amino acids long. In DNA, the CDR3 is TGCGCCAGCAGCTTAGGACAGCATGACTATGGCTACACCTTC. Translated, it gives CASSLGQHDYGYTF.

V is TRBV4-1 and J is TRBJ2-7; D is undetermined. The CDR3 has 16 residues. CDR1 is MGHRA, CDR2 YSYEKL, per germline. Deletions cut 5 bases from V and 7 bases from J, with 24 bases between. Here the CDR3 reads CASSARGDDVITEQYF. The CDR3 bases are TGCGCCAGCAGCGCCCGAGGAGATGACGTTATAACTGAGCAGTACTTC.

V gene TRBV6-1 combines with J gene TRBJ1-2; possible D gene TRBD1, 6 bases. This CDR3 comprises 15 residues. With 1 base removed from V and 5 bases from J, the gap between germline ends came to 14 bases. The germline CDR1 and CDR2 sequences are MNHNS and SASEGT. The CDR3 DNA reads TGTGCCAGCAGTGAAGTTCCAGACAGGTCATATGGCTACACCTTC. As protein: CASSEVPDRSYGYTF.

This chain uses TRBV19 with TRBJ1-1, with 9 bases matching TRBD1. Germline CDR1 reads LNHDA; CDR2 reads SQIVND (reference sequence). The trim removed 3 bases at V and 2 bases at J, leaving 7 bases unmatched. The CDR3 extends over 16 amino acids. Written as DNA, the CDR3 is TGTGCCAGTAGTATCGGGACAGGGATGTTAAACACTGAAGCTTTCTTT. Protein sequence: CASSIGTGMLNTEAFF.

This chain uses TRBV6-4 with TRBJ2-1; 8 nucleotides align to TRBD1. This CDR3 has 13 amino acids. The germline gives CDR1 MRHNA, CDR2 SNTAGT. The V gene end was trimmed by 8 bases and the J gene end by 5 bases; junction bases not matched to a gene: 5. The CDR3 region has the DNA TGTGCCAGCGACAGGGGCTTGAACAATGAGCAGTTCTTC. Encoded protein: CASDRGLNNEQFF.

The chain couples TRBV21-1 to TRBJ2-1; the table's TRBD2 call for D was not verified on the DNA. TRBV21-1 corresponds to a pseudogene. The CDR3 runs 19 residues. CDR3 region: CATYDRTSGRPCSYNEQFF. In nucleotides, the CDR3 is TGTGCCACCTACGACCGGACTAGCGGGAGGCCCTGCTCCTACAATGAGCAGTTCTTC.

The chain combines TRBV18 with TRBJ2-7; tentative D call: TRBD2 (5 bases). Trimming stripped 3 bases from V and 7 bases from J, with 16 bases between. Germline loops: CDR1 KGHSH, CDR2 LQKENI. The CDR3 is 14 residues long. Here the CDR3 DNA reads TGTGCCAGCTCACCCCTCTCGAGGGTCGGGGAGCAGTACGTC. This codes for CASSPLSRVGEQYV.

This chain links TRBV6-1 with TRBJ2-7; 11 positions agree with TRBD2. CDR1 is MNHNS, CDR2 SASEGT, per germline. The CDR3 extends over 15 amino acids. The J segment lost 0 bases and the V segment lost 3 bases, leaving 1 base of the junction unmatched. This CDR3 reads CASSDGLAGSYEQYV. In DNA, the CDR3 is TGTGCCAGCAGTGATGGACTAGCGGGCTCCTACGAGCAGTACGTC.

The rearrangement links TRBV2 to TRBJ2-5; 16 positions agree with TRBD2. Trimming at V came to 10 bases and at J to 5 bases, leaving 7 bases not matched to a gene. CDR1 and CDR2 from the germline V gene are SNHLY and FYNNEI. This CDR3 has 15 residues. CDR3 protein: CAIPGTSGRAETQYF. The CDR3 nucleotides are TGTGCCATCCCCGGGACTAGCGGGAGGGCGGAGACCCAGTACTTC.

This clone was seen only a few times. The chain employs TRBV5-8 and TRBJ2-2, with 8 bases matching TRBD1. J was trimmed by 1 base and V by 3 bases; bases with no gene match: 2. The V gene's germline CDR1 is SGHTS and CDR2 YDEGEE. CDR3 length: 15 amino acids. The CDR3 coding sequence is TGTGCCAGCAGCTCCGGGACAGGGAACACCGGGGAGCTGTTTTTT. This sequence encodes CASSSGTGNTGELFF.

V usage is TRBV6-1 and J usage is TRBJ1-1, with 11 bases lining up with TRBD1. V was pared by 4 bases and J by 7 bases, with 11 bases of the junction left unmatched. This CDR3 comprises 16 residues. From germline, CDR1 is MNHNS and CDR2 SASEGT. The CDR3 protein is CASSASRGQGAVEAFF. As DNA, the CDR3 is TGTGCCAGCAGTGCCAGTCGAGGACAGGGGGCAGTTGAAGCTTTCTTT.

V is TRBV21-1 and J is TRBJ2-3; TRBD1, the table's D call, was not compared with the DNA. TRBV21-1 counts as a pseudogene. This CDR3 contains 16 residues. The CDR3, as DNA: TGTGCCAGCATCTTTCCTATACAGGGACGCACAGATACGCAGTATTTT. It specifies CASIFPIQGRTDTQYF.

This sequence joins TRBV6-5 and TRBJ1-1; weak D call: TRBD1 (6 bases). Germline V lookup: CDR1 MNHEY, CDR2 SVGAGI. The length of the CDR3 is 12 residues. V was pared by 6 bases and J by 8 bases, with 13 bases between. CDR3 DNA sequence: TGTGCCAGCAGCGGAGCAGGGGCAGAAGCTTTCTTT. Amino acid sequence: CASSGAGAEAFF.

This clone was recorded once. The rearrangement uses TRBV15 and TRBJ1-2, with 11 positions matching TRBD1. Germline loops: CDR1 LNHNV, CDR2 YYDKDF (reference sequence). Unmatched junction bases numbered 1, after V lost 1 base and J lost 3 bases. The CDR3 has 15 residues. The CDR3, as DNA: TGTGCCACCAGCAGAGGGACAGGGGGCTACTATGGCTACACCTTC. This codes for CATSRGTGGYYGYTF.

This clone has more than one count but fewer than ten. The chain couples TRBV7-3 to TRBJ2-5; 15 bases map to TRBD2. Losses at the gene ends were 5 bases for V and 5 bases for J; bases not matched to a gene: 6. The CDR3 runs 16 residues. Germline values: CDR1 SGHTA, CDR2 FQGTGA. The CDR3 nucleotides are TGTGCCAGCAGCATCGGACTAGCGGGGGGGCAGGAGACCCAGTACTTC. It yields the protein CASSIGLAGGQETQYF. Full variable domain (outside the CDR3, taken from reference TRBV7-3 and TRBJ2-5): GAGVSQTPSNKVTEKGKYVELRCDPISGHTALYWYRQSLGQGPEFLIYFQGTGAADDSGLPNDRFFAVRPEGSVSTLKIQRTERGDSAVYLCASSIGLAGGQETQYFGPGTRLLVL.

CDR3: CASSGTGVGANVLTF. CDR3 nucleotides: TGTGCCAGCTCCGGGACAGGGGTTGGGGCCAACGTCCTGACTTTC. This chain connects TRBV18 to TRBJ2-6; 10 bases line up with TRBD1. The CDR3 is 15 amino acids. Germline values: CDR1 KGHSH, CDR2 LQKENI. V was pared by 6 bases and J by 3 bases, with 2 bases of the junction left unmatched.

The gene calls are TRBV10-2 and TRBJ1-1; possibly TRBD1 for D (5 bases). V was shortened by 4 bases and J by 7 bases, with 13 bases between the two germline ends. Germline CDR1 WSHSY, CDR2 SAAADI. The CDR3 consists of 13 residues. CDR3 amino acids: CASSVGRGSEAFF. In nucleotides, the CDR3 is TGCGCCAGCAGTGTTGGGAGGGGCAGTGAAGCTTTCTTT.

In this sample, this clone turned up once. The CDR3 spells CASSLVLGTGNTGELFF. CDR3 bases: TGTGCCAGCAGCTTAGTTCTCGGGACAGGGAACACCGGGGAGCTGTTTTTT. The chain joins TRBV5-4 to TRBJ2-2; 8 bases match TRBD1. Germline-derived CDR1 and CDR2 are SGHNT and YYREEE (reference sequence). The V gene end was trimmed by 2 bases and the J gene end by 1 base; junction bases not matched to a gene: 7. This CDR3 spans 17 amino acids.

This sequence joins TRBV2 and TRBJ2-1, with a tentative D call TRBD1 (5 bases). The germline V and J ends were trimmed by 2 bases and 4 bases, with 15 bases remaining between them. CDR3 length equals 16 residues. Germline V CDR1 and CDR2: SNHLY, FYNNEI. CDR3 in DNA: TGTGCCAGCAGTGAACCGACAGTCGGACGATACAATGAGCAGTTCTTC. This encodes CASSEPTVGRYNEQFF.

The chain combines TRBV5-4 with TRBJ2-5; tentatively, D is TRBD2 (6 bases). The CDR3 loop spans 16 amino acids. Trimming shortened V by 4 bases and J by 2 bases, and 18 bases separated the two germline ends. The germline CDR1 and CDR2 sequences are SGHNT and YYREEE (reference sequence). The CDR3 DNA reads as TGTGCCAGCAGCCATACCCCGTTGGGGGGTCAAGAGACCCAGTACTTC. Its translation is CASSHTPLGGQETQYF.

CDR3 protein: CASKRAGANVLTF. DNA for the CDR3: TGTGCCAGCAAGCGGGCTGGGGCCAACGTCCTGACTTTC. The J gene is TRBJ2-6, the V gene TRBV12-3 or TRBV12-4; possible D gene TRBD2, 6 bases. Trimming removed 7 bases at V and 2 bases at J, with 6 bases between. The CDR3 has 13 residues.